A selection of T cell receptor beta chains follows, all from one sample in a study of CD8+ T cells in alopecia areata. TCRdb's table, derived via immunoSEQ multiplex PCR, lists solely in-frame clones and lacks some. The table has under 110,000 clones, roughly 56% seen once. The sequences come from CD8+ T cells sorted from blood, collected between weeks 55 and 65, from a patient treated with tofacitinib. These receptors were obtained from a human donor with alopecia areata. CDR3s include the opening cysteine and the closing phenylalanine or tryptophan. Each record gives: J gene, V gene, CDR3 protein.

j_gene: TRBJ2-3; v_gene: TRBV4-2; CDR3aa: CASSPESSTDTQYF
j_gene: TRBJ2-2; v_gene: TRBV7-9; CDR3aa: CASSTGVFSGELFF
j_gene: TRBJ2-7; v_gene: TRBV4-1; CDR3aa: CASSHGQGAYEQYF
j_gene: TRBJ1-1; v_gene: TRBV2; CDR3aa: CASILPAEAFF
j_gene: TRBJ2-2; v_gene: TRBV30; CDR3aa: CAWSVGTVQVGELFF
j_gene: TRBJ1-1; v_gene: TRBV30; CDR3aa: CAWSPGVGLNTEAFF
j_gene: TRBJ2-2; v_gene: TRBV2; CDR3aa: CASKPGRILSGELFF
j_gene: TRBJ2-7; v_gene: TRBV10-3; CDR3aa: CAISDVGDEQYF
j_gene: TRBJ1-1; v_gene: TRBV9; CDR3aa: CASSTGGGDTEAFF
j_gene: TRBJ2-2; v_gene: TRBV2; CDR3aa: CASSEPGVGELFF
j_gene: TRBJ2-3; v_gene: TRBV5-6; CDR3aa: CASRTGTALDTQYF